Following are 31 T cell receptor beta chains from one sample sequenced in a study of cytomegalovirus exposure and HLA in healthy donors. Primers included in the PCR were 60 Vbeta and 13 Jbeta primers. The data were produced by immunoSEQ multiplex PCR, yet TCRdb's version contains in-frame clones alone and is incomplete. This table holds 200,000 to 250,000 clones, approximately 84% found once. The source material was PBMCs. These receptors were taken from a woman aged 40 to 49 in good health and CMV-seronegative.

Comment on this clone: Relative to the germline gene, one junction end is altered; a read error may explain this. J is TRBJ2-2 and V is TRBV7-7, with D unresolved. The length of the CDR3 is 15 residues. The V gene's germline CDR1 is SSHAT and CDR2 FNYEAQ (reference sequence). The CDR3 region is CASSLKTGGTGELFF. CDR3 DNA: TGTGCTAGCAGCTTGAAGACTGGTGGAACCGGGGAGCTGTTTTTT.

This chain joins TRBV4-3 and TRBJ2-7; weak D call: TRBD2 (5 bases). Germline CDR1 and CDR2: LGHNA and YSLEER. Trimming took 0 bases from V and 3 from J, leaving 12 bases between them. This CDR3 contains 15 residues. The CDR3 here is CASSQDSGSNYEQYF. CDR3 nucleotide sequence: TGCGCCAGCAGCCAAGACTCGGGGAGCAACTACGAGCAGTACTTC.

This clone was seen a handful of times. The V call is TRBV4-2, the J call TRBJ2-7; 8 bases are shared with TRBD2. The CDR3 totals 15 residues. CDR1 LGHNA and CDR2 YNFKEQ come from the germline V gene. Trimming at V came to 3 bases and at J to 4 bases, leaving 8 bases not matched to a gene. Here the CDR3 DNA reads TGTGCCAGCAGCCAGTCCCACGGGGGGGCTTACGAGCAGTACTTC. It specifies CASSQSHGGAYEQYF.

CDR3 coding DNA: TGTGCCAGCAGCCCGGAGACAGGCAGTGATGGCTACACCTTC. Protein: CASSPETGSDGYTF. The genes are TRBV5-4 and TRBJ1-2, with D possibly TRBD1 on 6 matching bases. From germline, CDR1 is SGHNT and CDR2 YYREEE (reference sequence). V was shortened by 4 bases and J by 6 bases, with 16 bases between the two germline ends. The CDR3 contains 14 residues.

V gene TRBV4-3 combines with J gene TRBJ1-6, with 7 positions matching TRBD1. This CDR3 has 16 amino acids. Germline V gene sequence: CDR1 LGHNA, CDR2 YSLEER. The junction had 9 bases not matched to a gene; V was cut back by 0 bases and J by 10 bases. The CDR3 reads CASSQDPEGAGSPLHF. CDR3 coding DNA: TGCGCCAGCAGCCAAGACCCGGAGGGGGCTGGATCACCCCTCCACTTT.

The chain carries TRBV6-5 and TRBJ1-2; D not resolved. Looked up from germline, CDR1 is MNHEY and CDR2 is SVGAGI. The length of the CDR3 is 12 residues. V lost 7 bases and J 4 bases, leaving 10 bases between the germline ends. DNA for the CDR3: TGTGCCAGCACCCTGAGTGGCTATGGCTACACCTTC. This codes for CASTLSGYGYTF.

The chain recombines TRBV6-6 with TRBJ2-4, with unresolved D. Trimming left V 5 bases short and J 3 bases short, with 17 bases between. CDR3 length: 16 amino acids. Germline V gene lookup returns CDR1 MNHNY and CDR2 SVGAGI (reference sequence). This chain's CDR3 is CASSQTQAALKNIQYF. CDR3 nucleotide sequence: TGTGCCAGCAGTCAGACCCAGGCAGCCCTCAAAAACATTCAGTACTTC.

This sequence joins TRBV19 and TRBJ1-6; 8 nucleotides agree with TRBD1. This CDR3 has 15 residues. V shed 6 bases, J shed 10 bases, and the junction held 11 bases outside the gene matches. Germline CDR1 and CDR2: LNHDA and SQIVND (reference sequence). CDR3 coding DNA: TGTGCCAGTAGCTACTCAGGGGGCGGACGGTCACCCCTCCACTTT. Its translation is CASSYSGGGRSPLHF.

This rearrangement joins TRBV4-3 to TRBJ2-2; D gene uncertain. Trimming shortened V by 0 bases and J by 6 bases, and 11 bases separated the two germline ends. The germline V gene encodes CDR1 LGHNA and CDR2 YSLEER. The CDR3 has 15 residues. CDR3 amino acids: CASSQDLLAPGELFF. For the CDR3, the DNA is TGCGCCAGCAGCCAAGATCTGTTAGCCCCCGGGGAGCTGTTTTTT.

This clone was observed a handful of times. V is TRBV4-2 and J is TRBJ2-7; D is ambiguous. Trimming shortened V by 4 bases and J by 0 bases, and 13 bases separated the two germline ends. CDR3 length equals 15 residues. From germline, CDR1 is LGHNA and CDR2 YNFKEQ. Written as DNA, the CDR3 is TGTGCCAGCAGCCCACTCTCGGGTAGCTCCTACGAGCAGTACTTC. It codes for CASSPLSGSSYEQYF.

V and J are TRBV5-4 and TRBJ1-2; D call uncertain. CDR1 SGHNT and CDR2 YYREEE come from the germline V gene (reference sequence). The CDR3 is 14 residues long. V lost 0 bases and J lost 8, with 14 bases in between. CDR3 amino acids: CASSLDRKTRGYTF. The CDR3 nucleotides read TGTGCCAGCAGCTTGGACCGGAAAACGAGGGGCTACACCTTC.

J is TRBJ2-1 and V is TRBV19, with D possibly matching TRBD2 (7 bases). Germline CDR1 and CDR2: LNHDA and SQIVND (reference sequence). This CDR3 comprises 15 residues. The V and J ends lost 3 bases and 3 bases respectively, with 12 bases between them. CDR3 sequence reads: CASSMWEGGYNEQFF. CDR3 nucleotide sequence: TGTGCCAGTAGTATGTGGGAGGGGGGCTACAATGAGCAGTTCTTC.

This clone was seen more than once but under ten times. The chain uses TRBV25-1 and TRBJ1-1; D is uncertain. CDR3 length: 12 residues. Germline V gene lookup returns CDR1 MGHDK and CDR2 SYGVNS. Trimming removed 4 bases from V and 3 bases from J, with 6 bases in between. CDR3 bases: TGTGCCAGCAGTGGGGCGTACACTGAAGCTTTCTTT. Its protein is CASSGAYTEAFF.

CDR3 region: CAGSLTGDLYEQYF. DNA for the CDR3: TGTGCCGGCTCCTTGACAGGGGATCTATACGAGCAGTACTTC. The rearrangement uses TRBV2 and TRBJ2-7; TRBD1 aligns across 8 bases. The CDR3 loop spans 14 amino acids. Germline V gene lookup returns CDR1 SNHLY and CDR2 FYNNEI. V dropped 11 bases and J dropped 4; count of bases not matched to a gene: 13. The variable domain in full, completed from reference TRBV2 and TRBJ2-7, reads EPEVTQTPSHQVTQMGQEVILRCVPISNHLYFYWYRQILGQKVEFLVSFYNNEISEKSEIFDDQFSVERPDGSNFTLKIRSTKLEDSAMYFCAGSLTGDLYEQYFGPGTRLTVT.

The rearrangement joins TRBV7-9 to TRBJ1-2; D is unclear. V gave up 3 bases and J gave up 6 bases, with 11 bases separating them. Germline V lookup: CDR1 SEHNR, CDR2 FQNEAQ (reference sequence). The CDR3 runs to 13 residues. DNA of the CDR3: TGTGCCAGCAGCTTTGAGGGTAGTGATGGCTACACCTTC. This sequence encodes CASSFEGSDGYTF.

This clone was counted only a few times. The chain recombines TRBV4-1 with TRBJ1-4; tentatively, D is TRBD1 (6 bases). Trimming removed 1 base from V and 4 bases from J, with 10 bases in between. The CDR3 is made up of 15 amino acids. The germline gives CDR1 MGHRA, CDR2 YSYEKL. CDR3 loop: CASSQGGQINEKLFF. The CDR3 bases are TGCGCCAGCAGCCAAGGAGGACAGATTAATGAAAAACTGTTTTTT.

The V and J genes are TRBV4-1 and TRBJ1-3; unclear D gene. The V gene's germline CDR1 is MGHRA and CDR2 YSYEKL. CDR3 length: 14 amino acids. Trimming took 4 bases from V and 0 from J, leaving 7 bases between them. CDR3 sequence (DNA): TGCGCCAGCAGCCCCTGGAGCTCTGGAAACACCATATATTTT. Amino acid sequence: CASSPWSSGNTIYF.

The chain couples TRBV2 to TRBJ1-1, with 8 bases lining up with TRBD1. This CDR3 comprises 13 residues. Germline-derived CDR1 and CDR2 are SNHLY and FYNNEI. V was pared by 10 bases and J by 0 bases, with 4 bases of the junction left unmatched. Written as DNA, the CDR3 is TGTGCCACGAGACAGGGGCTGAACACTGAAGCTTTCTTT. Its protein is CATRQGLNTEAFF.

This chain uses TRBV7-7 with TRBJ1-6; 11 bases agree with TRBD1. The CDR3 is made up of 19 amino acids. Germline loops: CDR1 SSHAT, CDR2 FNYEAQ (reference sequence). The CDR3 sequence: CARGNPGDRGTTGNSPLHF. The DNA of the CDR3 is TGTGCTAGGGGCAACCCTGGGGACAGGGGGACCACTGGGAATTCACCCCTCCACTTT.

The V gene is TRBV6-5, the J gene TRBJ1-2; TRBD1 matches at 9 bases. After removal of 2 bases from V and 8 bases from J, the junction contained 12 bases not matched to a gene. Germline assignment: CDR1 MNHEY and CDR2 SVGAGI. The CDR3 consists of 16 residues. In DNA form, the CDR3 reads TGTGCCAGCAGTTACGAGGGACAGGGTATTCGAGAGGGCTACACCTTC. As protein: CASSYEGQGIREGYTF.

This rearrangement joins TRBV10-3 to TRBJ1-1; TRBD1 might be the D (6 bases). The CDR3 runs 13 residues. The V gene lost 8 bases and the J gene lost 3 bases, with 13 bases spanning the gap. Germline lookup yields CDR1 ENHRY and CDR2 SYGVKD. CDR3 loop: CAIRGGLYTEAFF. CDR3 DNA: TGTGCCATCCGAGGGGGTTTGTACACTGAAGCTTTCTTT.

This sequence joins TRBV25-1 and TRBJ2-7; TRBD1 aligns across 9 bases. The CDR3 is 15 residues long. V trimming: 1 base; J trimming: 5 bases; junction bases outside the gene matches: 6. The V gene's germline CDR1 is MGHDK and CDR2 SYGVNS. The CDR3 coding sequence is TGTGCCAGCAGTGAATCACTGGACAGGGGACACGAGCAGTACTTC. Its protein product is CASSESLDRGHEQYF.

The CDR3 DNA reads as TGTGCCAGCCGGGACTCCGGAACCTATGGCTACACCTTC. Translated: CASRDSGTYGYTF. V gene TRBV6-1 combines with J gene TRBJ1-2; a weak D match, TRBD1 (5 bases). CDR1 is MNHNS and CDR2 is SASEGT in the germline V gene. This CDR3 comprises 13 residues. V lost 8 bases and J 4 bases, leaving 14 bases between the germline ends.

The rearrangement uses TRBV7-2 and TRBJ2-7; 9 bases agree with TRBD1. The J segment lost 4 bases and the V segment lost 5 bases, leaving 6 bases of the junction unmatched. This CDR3 has 14 amino acids. CDR1 is SGHTA, CDR2 FQGNSA, per germline. As DNA, the CDR3 is TGTGCCAGCAGCGTCCAGGGGACAGGGTACGAGCAGTACTTC. This encodes CASSVQGTGYEQYF.

This rearrangement joins TRBV11-2 to TRBJ1-5, with D uncertain. Trimming removed 3 bases at V and 3 bases at J, with 6 bases between. This CDR3 comprises 13 residues. Per germline, CDR1 SGHAT and CDR2 FQNNGV. CDR3 bases: TGTGCCAGCAGCTTTCAGGTCAATCAGCCCCAGCATTTT. Translating gives CASSFQVNQPQHF.

The chain couples TRBV29-1 to TRBJ2-2, with TRBD2 matching over 11 bases. Per the germline V gene, CDR1 is SQVTM and CDR2 is ANQGSEA. The CDR3 runs to 16 residues. The junction had 9 bases not matched to a gene; V was cut back by 3 bases and J by 6 bases. The CDR3 spells CSVEGTSGWKAGELFF. In DNA form, the CDR3 reads TGCAGCGTTGAGGGGACTAGCGGTTGGAAGGCCGGGGAGCTGTTTTTT.

The chain carries TRBV11-1 and TRBJ2-5, with D possibly matching TRBD2 (5 bases). This CDR3 has 13 residues. Germline CDR1 is SGHAT and CDR2 is FQDESV (reference sequence). V was pared by 2 bases and J by 5 bases, with 9 bases between. CDR3 DNA sequence: TGTGCCAGCAGCTTACCCGGGGTGGAGACCCAGTACTTC. Its translation: CASSLPGVETQYF.

The genes are TRBV9 and TRBJ2-3; 9 bases align to TRBD2. V shed 0 bases, J shed 2 bases, and the junction held 7 bases outside the gene matches. This CDR3 has 17 residues. CDR1 and CDR2 from the germline V gene are SGDLS and YYNGEE. CDR3 sequence: CASSVVASGEYTDTQYF. The CDR3 DNA is TGTGCCAGCAGCGTAGTGGCTAGCGGGGAATACACAGATACGCAGTATTTT.

The DNA of the CDR3 is TGTGCCTGGAGTATGGACAGGGGATACGAGCAGTACTTC. Translated: CAWSMDRGYEQYF. The gene calls are TRBV30 and TRBJ2-7; 9 positions match TRBD1. Looked up from germline, CDR1 is GTSNPN and CDR2 is SVGIG (reference sequence). This CDR3 region has 13 residues. V lost 2 bases and J lost 4; bases outside the gene matches: 3.

CDR3 coding DNA: TGTGCCAGCAGCTTAAAAAAGGACTACTACACAGATACGCAGTATTTT. Its protein product is CASSLKKDYYTDTQYF. The gene calls are TRBV11-2 and TRBJ2-3; possibly TRBD2 for D (6 bases). The CDR3 contains 16 residues. Trimming pared 2 bases from V and 2 bases from J, leaving 14 bases between. The germline V gene has CDR1 SGHAT and CDR2 FQNNGV.

The chain links TRBV7-9 to TRBJ2-5; D possibly corresponds to TRBD2 (6 bases). CDR1 is SEHNR and CDR2 is FQNEAQ in the germline V gene (reference sequence). The CDR3 has 14 amino acids. V was shortened by 3 bases and J by 2 bases, with 10 bases between the two germline ends. The CDR3 DNA reads as TGTGCCAGCAGCTTGGAGGGCCAACAAGAGACCCAGTACTTC. Its protein product is CASSLEGQQETQYF.